At least ten counts were recorded for the clone carrying this TCR beta chain. This specimen belongs to a study of early T cells in non-severe SARS-CoV-2 infection. Study-level information: It was bulk RNA from unsorted whole blood that was sequenced, and the chains were unpaired.

Unique molecular identifiers were added to individual cDNA molecules. A single record per CDR3 protein comes from TCRdb applying MiXCR to the 5' RACE reads. The table has about 47,000 distinct CDR3 sequences, around a tenth seen once; the top ten hold approximately 5.4%. There are 14 residues in the CDR3. The V end lost 5 bases, the J end lost 0 bases, and 9 bases lay between the germline ends. Germline V gives CDR1 SGHVS, CDR2 FNYEAQ. This sequence joins TRBV7-6 and TRBJ2-3; TRBD1 or TRBD2 may be the D gene (5 bases each). The sequence derives from an adult who was a healthcare worker with PCR-confirmed SARS-CoV-2 infection or an uninfected control (not recorded which). Sequenced material: whole blood, taken at baseline. The CDR3 sequence is CASSPEGSTDTQYF. CDR3 in DNA: TGTGCCAGCAGCCCCGAGGGGAGCACAGATACGCAGTATTTT.